One sample yielded the 21 T cell receptor beta chains listed below, sequenced in a study of graft-versus-host responses after intestinal transplantation. Which antigens these TCRs recognize remains unknown. Here immunoSEQ multiplex PCR was the method, and the copy in TCRdb shows in-frame clones only, minus some. The data hold about 70,000 clones, with around 82% observed a single time. This material consisted of unstimulated CD4+ T cells sorted from spleen or lymph node cells, taken before transplant. The receptors derive from a human donor who was the organ donor for an intestinal transplant.

The rearrangement joins TRBV6-1 to TRBJ2-1; possible D gene TRBD1, 5 bases. V was trimmed by 2 bases and J by 3 bases, leaving 11 bases between them. The CDR3 runs to 15 residues. Germline V gives CDR1 MNHNS, CDR2 SASEGT. CDR3 bases: TGTGCCAGCAGTGAATGGGGCTCCTTCTACAATGAGCAGTTCTTC. Protein: CASSEWGSFYNEQFF.

The genes are TRBV2 and TRBJ1-1; maybe TRBD1 (6 bases). The germline V gene has CDR1 SNHLY and CDR2 FYNNEI. This CDR3 comprises 13 residues. Trimming took 6 bases from V and 0 from J, leaving 8 bases between them. CDR3 sequence (DNA): TGTGCCAGCAGCGGACAGATGAACACTGAAGCTTTCTTT. Translated: CASSGQMNTEAFF.

In DNA, the CDR3 is TGTGCCAGCAGCGTAGTAGCGGGGGGGCAAACCGGGGAGCTGTTTTTT. Amino acid sequence: CASSVVAGGQTGELFF. This chain links TRBV9 with TRBJ2-2, with 11 bases lining up with TRBD2. Germline loops: CDR1 SGDLS, CDR2 YYNGEE. The length of the CDR3 is 16 residues. V dropped 0 bases and J dropped 5; count of bases not matched to a gene: 3.

The rearrangement joins TRBV6-1 to TRBJ2-2; a weak D match, TRBD2 (6 bases). Germline V lookup: CDR1 MNHNS, CDR2 SASEGT. With 4 bases removed from V and 7 bases from J, the gap between germline ends came to 22 bases. This CDR3 is built from 17 residues. As DNA, the CDR3 is TGTGCCAGCAGTGTATCCGGGACTTCCAACATCGACGGGGAGCTGTTTTTT. Translated, it gives CASSVSGTSNIDGELFF.

V and J are TRBV7-3 and TRBJ2-2, with 7 positions matching TRBD2. The CDR3 runs to 14 residues. Germline V CDR1 and CDR2: SGHTA, FQGTGA. The V and J ends lost 2 bases and 6 bases, in that order; junction bases with no gene match: 3. CDR3 in DNA: TGTGCCAGCAGCTTAGGACTAGTCCCCGGGGAGCTGTTTTTT. Translating gives CASSLGLVPGELFF.

The chain employs TRBV18 and TRBJ1-5; D uncertain. The germline gives CDR1 KGHSH, CDR2 LQKENI. The CDR3 extends over 13 amino acids. Trimming removed 4 bases at V and 5 bases at J, with 9 bases between. CDR3: CASSRESDQPQHF. Here the CDR3 DNA reads TGTGCCAGCTCACGGGAGTCGGATCAGCCCCAGCATTTT.

This rearrangement joins TRBV7-9 to TRBJ1-4; D perhaps matches TRBD1 (5 bases). Germline CDR1 SEHNR, CDR2 FQNEAQ (reference sequence). The CDR3 sequence is 15 residues long. V was pared by 0 bases and J by 4 bases, with 9 bases between. The CDR3 protein is CASSLAQGFNEKLFF. The CDR3 coding sequence is TGTGCCAGCAGCTTAGCTCAGGGTTTTAATGAAAAACTGTTTTTT.

This clone showed up just once. The chain employs TRBV5-5 and TRBJ1-1; the D gene is possibly TRBD1 (5 bases). CDR1 SGHKS and CDR2 YYEKEE come from the germline V gene (reference sequence). V was clipped by 0 bases and J by 5 bases, with 8 bases between them. This CDR3 is built from 13 residues. This chain's CDR3 is CASSLEGVTEAFF. DNA for the CDR3: TGTGCCAGCAGCTTGGAAGGGGTTACTGAAGCTTTCTTT.

The V gene is TRBV28, the J gene TRBJ1-2; D remains unclear. V dropped 4 bases and J dropped 1 base, with 4 bases sitting between them. Germline lookup yields CDR1 MDHEN and CDR2 SYDVKM. There are 12 residues in the CDR3. This CDR3 is CASSSINYGYTF. In nucleotides, the CDR3 is TGTGCCAGCAGTTCAATTAACTATGGCTACACCTTC.

The V gene is TRBV7-3, the J gene TRBJ2-2; D unclear. V was clipped by 3 bases and J by 5 bases, with 13 bases between them. CDR1 and CDR2 (germline): SGHTA, FQGTGA. The CDR3 runs 15 residues. CDR3 loop: CASSFFSSATGELFF. The DNA of the CDR3 is TGTGCCAGCAGCTTTTTCTCCAGCGCGACCGGGGAGCTGTTTTTT.

The V and J genes are TRBV5-5 and TRBJ2-7; the D gene is possibly TRBD1 (6 bases). There are 15 residues in the CDR3. V was cut by 0 bases and J by 0 bases, with 10 bases left in between. Looked up from germline, CDR1 is SGHKS and CDR2 is YYEKEE (reference sequence). CDR3 residues: CASSLEWGPSYEQYV. The CDR3 DNA reads TGTGCCAGCAGCTTGGAATGGGGGCCCTCCTACGAGCAGTACGTC.

A few counts support this clone. The chain has TRBV2 and TRBJ1-5; D is unresolved. The CDR3 extends over 14 amino acids. V lost 3 bases and J lost 1, with 7 bases in between. The germline V gene has CDR1 SNHLY and CDR2 FYNNEI. CDR3 bases: TGTGCCAGCAGTGATGAGGGAAGCAATCAGCCCCAGCATTTT. Translation: CASSDEGSNQPQHF.

The chain links TRBV19 to TRBJ1-1; D remains ambiguous. CDR3 length: 14 residues. Trimming removed 8 bases from V and 2 bases from J, with 15 bases in between. The germline CDR1 and CDR2 sequences are LNHDA and SQIVND (reference sequence). The CDR3: CASLLEGGNTEAFF. Written as DNA, the CDR3 is TGTGCCAGTTTATTGGAGGGAGGAAACACTGAAGCTTTCTTT.

The V and J genes are TRBV4-3 and TRBJ2-7; the D gene is possibly TRBD2 (6 bases). The V gene's germline CDR1 is LGHNA and CDR2 YSLEER. Trimming left V 2 bases short and J 7 bases short, with 15 bases between. The CDR3 runs to 14 residues. This chain's CDR3 is CASSQCREFREQYV. CDR3 nucleotide sequence: TGCGCCAGCAGCCAATGTCGGGAGTTTCGGGAGCAGTACGTC.

This chain uses TRBV27 with TRBJ2-3; a weak D match, TRBD2 (6 bases). Between the trimmed V and J ends, which lost 5 bases and 1 base, there was a span of 25 bases. Germline CDR1 and CDR2: MNHEY and SMNVEV (reference sequence). There are 19 residues in the CDR3. CDR3 protein: CASSLGNLRRGDGTDTQYF. DNA of the CDR3: TGTGCCAGCAGTCTAGGAAATTTACGGCGGGGTGACGGCACAGATACGCAGTATTTT.

CDR3 protein: CASHRGYRTYEQYV. In nucleotides, the CDR3 is TGTGCCAGCCACAGGGGCTATAGAACCTACGAGCAGTACGTC. The chain couples TRBV9 to TRBJ2-7; 7 nucleotides agree with TRBD1. The V segment lost 7 bases and the J segment 2 bases; nucleotides outside the gene matches: 9. Germline V gene lookup returns CDR1 SGDLS and CDR2 YYNGEE. The CDR3 has 14 amino acids.

This chain joins TRBV28 and TRBJ1-5; the D gene is possibly TRBD1 (5 bases). The CDR3 has 15 amino acids. The V gene lost 4 bases and the J gene lost 7 bases, with 17 bases spanning the gap. The V gene's germline CDR1 is MDHEN and CDR2 SYDVKM. CDR3 DNA: TGTGCCAGCAGTTCCCCGGGGGGGTGGAACCAGCCCCAGCATTTT. Amino acid sequence: CASSSPGGWNQPQHF.

This clone was recorded a few times. J is TRBJ1-2 and V is TRBV4-1, with a possible D match to TRBD1 (5 bases). Between the trimmed V and J ends, which lost 2 bases and 4 bases, there was a span of 11 bases. The CDR3 extends over 14 amino acids. CDR1 and CDR2 from the germline V gene are MGHRA and YSYEKL. The CDR3 region is CASSQTMTVYGYTF. CDR3 nucleotides: TGCGCCAGCAGCCAAACCATGACAGTCTATGGCTACACCTTC.

The CDR3 bases are TGTGCCAGCAGCTTGCGTAACACAGATACGCAGTATTTT. It yields the protein CASSLRNTDTQYF. The chain is built from TRBV7-2 and TRBJ2-3, with D hard to call. CDR1 SGHTA and CDR2 FQGNSA come from the germline V gene. With 3 bases removed from V and 2 bases from J, the gap between germline ends came to 6 bases. The CDR3 runs 13 residues.

This rearrangement joins TRBV10-3 to TRBJ1-2, with 10 bases aligning to TRBD1. The J segment lost 3 bases and the V segment lost 7 bases, leaving 2 bases of the junction unmatched. Per germline, CDR1 ENHRY and CDR2 SYGVKD. The CDR3 contains 13 residues. CDR3 residues: CAIKGQGDYGYTF. CDR3 in DNA: TGTGCCATCAAAGGACAGGGGGACTATGGCTACACCTTC.

V gene TRBV25-1 combines with J gene TRBJ1-3; 9 bases map to TRBD1. With V trimmed by 3 bases and J by 4 bases, 7 bases remained unmatched. The length of the CDR3 is 16 residues. Germline V lookup: CDR1 MGHDK, CDR2 SYGVNS. CDR3 nucleotides: TGTGCCAGCAGTGACTTAGCCGGGACAGGGGGAAACACCATATATTTT. Its translation: CASSDLAGTGGNTIYF.